This TCR beta chain originates from a study of T cell changes during pregnancy in multiple sclerosis. This CDR3 contains 15 residues. Germline V gene lookup returns CDR1 SGHVS and CDR2 FQNEAQ. The V and J ends lost 5 bases and 7 bases respectively, with 18 bases between them. Measured with immunoSEQ multiplex PCR; TCRdb has only the in-frame clones, and not every one. In the table there are around 81,000 clones, 80% to 95% of which are singletons. This TCR was recovered from a female donor in good health, enrolled as a control in a pregnancy study. The chain is built from TRBV7-8 and TRBJ2-1; D not certain. Sample: peripheral blood, taken after pregnancy. The CDR3 DNA reads TGTGCCAGCAGCCCTGAAGTGTTGAGTTTGAATGAGCAGTTCTTC. Encoded protein: CASSPEVLSLNEQFF.